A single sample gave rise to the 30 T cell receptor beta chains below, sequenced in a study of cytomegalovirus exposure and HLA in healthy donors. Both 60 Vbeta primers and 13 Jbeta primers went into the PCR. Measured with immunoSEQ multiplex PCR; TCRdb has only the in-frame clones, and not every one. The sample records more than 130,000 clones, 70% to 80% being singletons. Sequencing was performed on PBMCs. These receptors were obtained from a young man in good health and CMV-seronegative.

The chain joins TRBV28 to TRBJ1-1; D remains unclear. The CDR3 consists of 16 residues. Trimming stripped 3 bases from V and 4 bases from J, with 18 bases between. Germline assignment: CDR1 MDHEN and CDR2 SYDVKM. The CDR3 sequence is CASSFPRGAMPTEAFF. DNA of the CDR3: TGTGCCAGCAGTTTCCCTCGCGGCGCAATGCCCACTGAAGCTTTCTTT.

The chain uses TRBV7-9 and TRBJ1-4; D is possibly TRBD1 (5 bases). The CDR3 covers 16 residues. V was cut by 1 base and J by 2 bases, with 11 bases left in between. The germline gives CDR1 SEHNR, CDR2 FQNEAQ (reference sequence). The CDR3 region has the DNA TGTGCCAGCAGCTTAGGGCAGGGATGGACTAATGAAAAACTGTTTTTT. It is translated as CASSLGQGWTNEKLFF.

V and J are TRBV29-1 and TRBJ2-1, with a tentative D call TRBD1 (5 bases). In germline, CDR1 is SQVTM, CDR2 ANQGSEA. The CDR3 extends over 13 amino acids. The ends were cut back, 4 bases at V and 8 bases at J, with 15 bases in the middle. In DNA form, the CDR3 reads TGCAGCGTTGCAGGCAGGGATTTATATGAGCAGTTCTTC. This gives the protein CSVAGRDLYEQFF.

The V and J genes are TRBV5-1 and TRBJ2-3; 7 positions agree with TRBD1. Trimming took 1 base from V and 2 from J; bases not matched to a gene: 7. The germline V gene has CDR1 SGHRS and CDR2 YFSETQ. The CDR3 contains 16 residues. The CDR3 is CASSLTGEIFTDTQYF. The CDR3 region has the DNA TGCGCCAGCAGCTTGACAGGGGAGATATTCACAGATACGCAGTATTTT. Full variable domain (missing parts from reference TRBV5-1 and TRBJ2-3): KAGVTQTPRYLIKTRGQQVTLSCSPISGHRSVSWYQQTPGQGLQFLFEYFSETQRNKGNFPGRFSGRQFSNSRSEMNVSTLELGDSALYLCASSLTGEIFTDTQYFGPGTRLTVL.

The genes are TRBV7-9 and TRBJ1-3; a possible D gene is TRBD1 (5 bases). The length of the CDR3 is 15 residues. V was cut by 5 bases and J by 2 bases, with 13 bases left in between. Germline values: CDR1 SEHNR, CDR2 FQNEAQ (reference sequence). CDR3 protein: CASSPRQLAGNTIYF. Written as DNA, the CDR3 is TGTGCCAGCAGCCCTCGACAGTTGGCTGGAAACACCATATATTTT.

The DNA of the CDR3 is TGTGCCAGCAGCGTAGACCTCAGGCAGCTAGGAAACACCATATATTTT. It yields the protein CASSVDLRQLGNTIYF. The chain combines TRBV9 with TRBJ1-3; D unclear. Trimming took off 0 bases at V and 4 bases at J, with 14 bases between the two ends. The CDR3 extends over 16 amino acids. CDR1 and CDR2 from the germline V gene are SGDLS and YYNGEE.

The CDR3 region is CAWSPAGGYEQYF. Here the CDR3 DNA reads TGTGCCTGGAGTCCAGCGGGGGGCTACGAGCAGTACTTC. This chain connects TRBV30 to TRBJ2-5, with TRBD2 matching over 9 bases. The DNA matches TRBJ2-7 better at its end, which makes the J call doubtful. Per germline, CDR1 GTSNPN and CDR2 SVGIG (reference sequence). This CDR3 comprises 13 residues.

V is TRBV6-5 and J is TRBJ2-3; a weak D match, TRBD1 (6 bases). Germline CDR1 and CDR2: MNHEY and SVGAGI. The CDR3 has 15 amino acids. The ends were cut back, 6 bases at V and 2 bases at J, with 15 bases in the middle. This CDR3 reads CASSQTGRTTDTQYF. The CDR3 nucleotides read TGTGCCAGCAGCCAGACAGGAAGGACCACAGATACGCAGTATTTT.

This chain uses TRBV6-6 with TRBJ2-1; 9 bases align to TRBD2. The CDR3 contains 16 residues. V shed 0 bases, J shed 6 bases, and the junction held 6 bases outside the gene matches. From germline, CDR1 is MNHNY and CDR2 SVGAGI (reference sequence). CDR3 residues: CASSYSAGGQGNEQFF. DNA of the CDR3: TGTGCCAGCAGTTACTCGGCGGGGGGGCAGGGCAATGAGCAGTTCTTC.

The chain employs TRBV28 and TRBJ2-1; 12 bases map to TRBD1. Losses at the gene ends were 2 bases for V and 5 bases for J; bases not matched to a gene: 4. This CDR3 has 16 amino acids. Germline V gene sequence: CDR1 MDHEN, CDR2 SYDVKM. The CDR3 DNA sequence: TGTGCCAGCAGTTTACGGGACAGGGGGCTGGACAATGAGCAGTTCTTC. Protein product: CASSLRDRGLDNEQFF.

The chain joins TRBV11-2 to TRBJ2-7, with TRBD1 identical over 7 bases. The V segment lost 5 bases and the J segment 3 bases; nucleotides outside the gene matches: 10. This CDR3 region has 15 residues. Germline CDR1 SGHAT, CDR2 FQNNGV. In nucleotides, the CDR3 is TGTGCCAGCAGCCTCTACGACAGGGACGACTACGAGCAGTACTTC. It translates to CASSLYDRDDYEQYF.

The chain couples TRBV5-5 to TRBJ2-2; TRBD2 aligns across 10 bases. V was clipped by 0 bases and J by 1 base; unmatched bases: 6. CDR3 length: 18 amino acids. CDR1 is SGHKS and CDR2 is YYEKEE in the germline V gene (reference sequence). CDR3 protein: CASSLVLAGAMNTGELFF. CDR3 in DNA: TGTGCCAGCAGCTTGGTTCTAGCGGGAGCCATGAACACCGGGGAGCTGTTTTTT.

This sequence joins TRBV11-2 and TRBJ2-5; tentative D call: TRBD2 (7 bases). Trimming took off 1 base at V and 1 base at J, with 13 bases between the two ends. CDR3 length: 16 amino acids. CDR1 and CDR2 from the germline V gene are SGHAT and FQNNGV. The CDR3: CASSLGWGGGQETQYF. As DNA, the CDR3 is TGTGCCAGCAGCTTAGGGTGGGGGGGCGGCCAAGAGACCCAGTACTTC.

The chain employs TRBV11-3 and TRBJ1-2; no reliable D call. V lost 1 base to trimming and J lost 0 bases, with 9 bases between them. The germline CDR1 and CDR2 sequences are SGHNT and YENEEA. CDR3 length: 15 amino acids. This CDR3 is CASSLVGGSNYGYTF. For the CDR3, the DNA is TGTGCCAGCAGCTTAGTAGGAGGCTCTAACTATGGCTACACCTTC.

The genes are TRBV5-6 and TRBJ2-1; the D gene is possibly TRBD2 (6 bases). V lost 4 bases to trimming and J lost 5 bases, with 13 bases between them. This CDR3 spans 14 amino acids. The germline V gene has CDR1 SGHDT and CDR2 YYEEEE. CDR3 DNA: TGTGCCAGCAGCCCATGGGGGGAGAACAATGAGCAGTTCTTC. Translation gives CASSPWGENNEQFF.

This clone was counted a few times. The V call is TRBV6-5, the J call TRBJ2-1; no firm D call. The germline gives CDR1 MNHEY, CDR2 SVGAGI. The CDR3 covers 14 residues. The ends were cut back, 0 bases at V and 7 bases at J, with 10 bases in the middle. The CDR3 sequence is CASSYSTFENEQFF. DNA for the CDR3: TGTGCCAGCAGTTACTCAACATTCGAAAATGAGCAGTTCTTC.

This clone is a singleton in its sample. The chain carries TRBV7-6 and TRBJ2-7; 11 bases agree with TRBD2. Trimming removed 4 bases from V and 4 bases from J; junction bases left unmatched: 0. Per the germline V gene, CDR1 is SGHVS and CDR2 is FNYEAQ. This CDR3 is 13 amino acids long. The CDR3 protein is CASSWTSGYEQYF. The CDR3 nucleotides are TGTGCCAGCAGCTGGACTAGCGGGTACGAGCAGTACTTC.

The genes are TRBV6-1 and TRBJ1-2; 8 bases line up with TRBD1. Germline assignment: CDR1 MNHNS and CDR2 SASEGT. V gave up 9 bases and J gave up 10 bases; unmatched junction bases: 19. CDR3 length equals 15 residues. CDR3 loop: CASLTSPRDRWDYTF. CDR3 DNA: TGTGCCAGTTTAACATCCCCCAGGGACAGGTGGGACTACACCTTC.

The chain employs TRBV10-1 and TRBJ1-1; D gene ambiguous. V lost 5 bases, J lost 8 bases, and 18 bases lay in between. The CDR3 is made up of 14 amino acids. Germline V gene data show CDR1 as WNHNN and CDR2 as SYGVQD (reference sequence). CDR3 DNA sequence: TGCGCCAGCAGTAGTGAGCGAGCCAGCGCCGAAGCTTTCTTT. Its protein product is CASSSERASAEAFF.

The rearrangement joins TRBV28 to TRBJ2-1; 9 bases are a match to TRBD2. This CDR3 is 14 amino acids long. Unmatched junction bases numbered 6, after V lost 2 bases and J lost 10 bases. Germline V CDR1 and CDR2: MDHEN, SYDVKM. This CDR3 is CASSLGGRAGEQFF. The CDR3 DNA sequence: TGTGCCAGCAGTTTAGGCGGGAGGGCAGGGGAGCAGTTCTTC. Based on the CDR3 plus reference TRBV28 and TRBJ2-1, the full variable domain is DVKVTQSSRYLVKRTGEKVFLECVQDMDHENMFWYRQDPGLGLRLIYFSYDVKMKEKGDIPEGYSVSREKKERFSLILESASTNQTSMYLCASSLGGRAGEQFFGPGTRLTVL.

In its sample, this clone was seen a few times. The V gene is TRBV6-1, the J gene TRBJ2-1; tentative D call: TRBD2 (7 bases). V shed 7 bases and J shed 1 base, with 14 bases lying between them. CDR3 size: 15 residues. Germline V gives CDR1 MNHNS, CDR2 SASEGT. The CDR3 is CASKVGGGSYNEQFF. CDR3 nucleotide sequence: TGTGCCAGCAAAGTAGGGGGAGGGTCCTACAATGAGCAGTTCTTC.

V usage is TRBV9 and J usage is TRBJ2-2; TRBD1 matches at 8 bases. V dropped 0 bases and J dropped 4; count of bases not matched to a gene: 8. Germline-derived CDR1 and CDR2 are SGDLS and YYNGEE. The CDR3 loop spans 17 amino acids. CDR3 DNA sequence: TGTGCCAGCAGCGTAGGAGGCAGGGGGCGAATCACCGGGGAGCTGTTTTTT. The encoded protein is CASSVGGRGRITGELFF.

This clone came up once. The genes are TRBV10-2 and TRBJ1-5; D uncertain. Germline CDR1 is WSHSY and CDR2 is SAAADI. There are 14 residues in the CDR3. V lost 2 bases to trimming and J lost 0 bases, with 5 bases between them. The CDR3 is CASSEAGSNQPQHF. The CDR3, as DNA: TGCGCCAGCAGTGAGGCGGGTAGCAATCAGCCCCAGCATTTT.

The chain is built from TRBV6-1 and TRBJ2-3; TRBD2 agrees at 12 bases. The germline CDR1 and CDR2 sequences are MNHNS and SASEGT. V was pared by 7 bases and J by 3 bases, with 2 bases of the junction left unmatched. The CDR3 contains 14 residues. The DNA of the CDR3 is TGTGCCAGCAAGACTAGCGGGAGAACAGATACGCAGTATTTT. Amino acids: CASKTSGRTDTQYF.

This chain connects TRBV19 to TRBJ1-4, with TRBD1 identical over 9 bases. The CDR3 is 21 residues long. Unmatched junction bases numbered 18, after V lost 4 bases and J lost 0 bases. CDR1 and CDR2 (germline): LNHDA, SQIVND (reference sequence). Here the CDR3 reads CASSSGQGSVTRITTNEKLFF. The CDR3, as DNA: TGTGCCAGTAGTAGCGGACAGGGGTCAGTTACCCGCATTACAACTAATGAAAAACTGTTTTTT.

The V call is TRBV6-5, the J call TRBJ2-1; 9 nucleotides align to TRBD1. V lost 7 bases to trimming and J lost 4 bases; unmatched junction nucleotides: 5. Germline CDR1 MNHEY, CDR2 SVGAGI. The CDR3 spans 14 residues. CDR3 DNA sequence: TGTGCCAGCAACAGACAGGGGGGATACAATGAGCAGTTCTTC. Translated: CASNRQGGYNEQFF.

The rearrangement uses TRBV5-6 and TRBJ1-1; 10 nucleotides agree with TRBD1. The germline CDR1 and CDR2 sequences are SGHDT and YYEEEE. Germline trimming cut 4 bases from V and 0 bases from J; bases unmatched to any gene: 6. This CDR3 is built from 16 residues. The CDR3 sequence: CASSAGTGALNTEAFF. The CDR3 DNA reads TGTGCCAGCAGCGCGGGGACAGGGGCTCTGAACACTGAAGCTTTCTTT.

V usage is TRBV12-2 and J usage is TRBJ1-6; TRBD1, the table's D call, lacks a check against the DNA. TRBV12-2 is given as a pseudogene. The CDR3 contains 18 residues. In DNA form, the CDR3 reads TGTGCAAGTCGCTTACAGGGGCCTAGGAGCTCCTATAATTCACCCCTCCACTTT. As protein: CASRLQGPRSSYNSPLHF.

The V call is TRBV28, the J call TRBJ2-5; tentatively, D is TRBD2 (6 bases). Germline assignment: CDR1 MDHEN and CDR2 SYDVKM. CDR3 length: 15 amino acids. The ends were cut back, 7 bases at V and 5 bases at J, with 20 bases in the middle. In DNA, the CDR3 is TGTGCCAGCATCGAGACTAGACCGGCAGTCGAGACCCAGTACTTC. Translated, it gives CASIETRPAVETQYF.

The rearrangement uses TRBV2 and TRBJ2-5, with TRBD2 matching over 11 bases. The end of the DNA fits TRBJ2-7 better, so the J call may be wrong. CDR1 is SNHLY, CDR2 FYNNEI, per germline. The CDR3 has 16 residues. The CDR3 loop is CASFPWTSGLTYEQYF. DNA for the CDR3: TGTGCCAGCTTCCCTTGGACTAGCGGGCTTACCTACGAGCAGTACTTC.